Listed below are T cell receptor beta chains from one sample, sequenced in a study of blood T cell repertoires in COVID-19. Measured with immunoSEQ multiplex PCR; TCRdb has only the in-frame clones, and not every one. The table shows 80,000 to 85,000 clones, with under 90% occurring only once. Sequences were obtained from peripheral blood. The receptors shown here come from a human donor in a cohort sampled during active COVID-19. CDR3s include the opening cysteine and the closing phenylalanine or tryptophan. The order of the fields is V gene, J gene, CDR3 protein.

v_call: TRBV11-2
j_call: TRBJ2-1
cdr3_aa: CASSIGQARYNEQFF

v_call: TRBV6-2/TRBV6-3
j_call: TRBJ1-6
cdr3_aa: CASSYLKGMGSPLHF

v_call: TRBV4-1
j_call: TRBJ2-7
cdr3_aa: CASSQGTGVEQYF

v_call: TRBV27
j_call: TRBJ1-2
cdr3_aa: CASSLSTGGAGGYTF

v_call: TRBV7-3
j_call: TRBJ2-2
cdr3_aa: CASSLTRNTGELFF

v_call: TRBV7-9
j_call: TRBJ1-4
cdr3_aa: CASSPTGTGANEKLFF

v_call: TRBV2
j_call: TRBJ2-7
cdr3_aa: CASRRSYEQYF

v_call: TRBV11-2
j_call: TRBJ1-2
cdr3_aa: CASSLDPQGYYGYTF

v_call: TRBV19
j_call: TRBJ1-1
cdr3_aa: CASSILGAGRTEAFF

v_call: TRBV7-3
j_call: TRBJ1-1
cdr3_aa: CASSSNGEATEAFF

v_call: TRBV5-1
j_call: TRBJ2-3
cdr3_aa: CASSWDRDTQYF

v_call: TRBV9
j_call: TRBJ2-2
cdr3_aa: CASSHPTSGGLTGELFF